Below are 16 T cell receptor beta chains sequenced from a single sample in a study of glioma-infiltrating T cells after dendritic cell vaccination. Sequencing was performed with immunoSEQ multiplex PCR; in TCRdb, only in-frame clones are kept and a portion is missing. The table has 50,000 to 55,000 clones, 70% to 90% seen once. Time point specified: after dendritic cell vaccination, including at tumor progression/relapse. Sample: blood, taken after dendritic cell vaccination. Receptors were obtained from a human donor with glioblastoma.

This chain uses TRBV6-1 with TRBJ1-5, with 8 bases lining up with TRBD1. CDR3 length equals 14 residues. Germline lookup yields CDR1 MNHNS and CDR2 SASEGT. V shed 5 bases and J 3 bases; nucleotides not matched to a gene: 3. The CDR3 sequence is CASSLGQVNQPQHF. CDR3 bases: TGTGCCAGCAGTTTGGGACAGGTCAATCAGCCCCAGCATTTT.

This chain joins TRBV10-3 and TRBJ1-2; 7 positions match TRBD1. J gave up 4 bases and V 8 bases, and 10 bases lay outside the gene matches. This CDR3 has 14 residues. Germline V lookup: CDR1 ENHRY, CDR2 SYGVKD. The CDR3 loop reads CAIRGTEAFYGYTF. CDR3 in DNA: TGTGCCATCCGAGGGACAGAGGCTTTCTATGGCTACACCTTC.

This rearrangement joins TRBV11-2 to TRBJ1-5; 11 positions agree with TRBD1. Germline trimming cut 5 bases from V and 12 bases from J; bases unmatched to any gene: 9. CDR1 and CDR2 (germline): SGHAT, FQNNGV. CDR3 length: 14 residues. This chain's CDR3 is CASSPAGQGGFQHF. The CDR3 DNA sequence: TGTGCCAGCAGCCCCGCGGGACAGGGGGGTTTCCAGCATTTT.

The chain carries TRBV27 and TRBJ2-2; 8 bases are a match to TRBD2. Germline-derived CDR1 and CDR2 are MNHEY and SMNVEV (reference sequence). The length of the CDR3 is 17 residues. V was clipped by 2 bases and J by 4 bases; unmatched bases: 9. The CDR3 loop is CASSLRRGLVSTGELFF. The DNA for the CDR3 is TGTGCCAGCAGTTTACGCAGGGGACTAGTTAGCACCGGGGAGCTGTTTTTT.

This clone was observed once. This chain links TRBV6-1 with TRBJ1-1; D uncertain. The CDR3 length is 14 residues. From germline, CDR1 is MNHNS and CDR2 SASEGT. V dropped 1 base and J dropped 1 base, with 7 bases sitting between them. CDR3: CASSEGQRNTEAFF. CDR3 DNA: TGTGCCAGCAGTGAAGGACAAAGGAACACTGAAGCTTTCTTT.

The genes are TRBV19 and TRBJ1-5; the match to TRBD1 covers 12 bases. J lost 6 bases, V lost 8 bases, and 8 bases had no gene match. The germline V gene encodes CDR1 LNHDA and CDR2 SQIVND (reference sequence). The CDR3 length is 15 residues. The CDR3 sequence: CASSGTGGTSQPQHF. The CDR3 nucleotides read TGTGCCAGTTCCGGGACAGGGGGCACTAGTCAGCCCCAGCATTTT.

The V gene is TRBV9, the J gene TRBJ2-1, with 9 bases fitting TRBD2. The ends lost 6 bases at V and 5 bases at J; junction bases unmatched: 6. Germline values: CDR1 SGDLS, CDR2 YYNGEE. The CDR3 is 14 residues long. CDR3 sequence: CASTLASGNNEQFF. The CDR3 nucleotides are TGTGCCAGCACTTTGGCTAGCGGGAACAATGAGCAGTTCTTC.

The rearrangement joins TRBV28 to TRBJ1-5, with unresolved D. CDR1 is MDHEN and CDR2 is SYDVKM in the germline V gene. The CDR3 is 12 amino acids. V was trimmed by 6 bases and J by 7 bases, leaving 10 bases between them. The CDR3 here is CASSASKQPQHF. The CDR3 nucleotides read TGTGCCAGCAGCGCGTCTAAGCAGCCCCAGCATTTT. The variable domain in full, completed from reference TRBV28 and TRBJ1-5, reads DVKVTQSSRYLVKRTGEKVFLECVQDMDHENMFWYRQDPGLGLRLIYFSYDVKMKEKGDIPEGYSVSREKKERFSLILESASTNQTSMYLCASSASKQPQHFGDGTRLSIL.

Concerning this clone itself: An end of the junction differs from the germline gene, which may be a read error. The CDR3 nucleotides are TGCGCCAGCAGCCAAGACCCCTGGACTAGCAGAGCCTTC. Its protein product is CASSQDPWTSRAF. The V and J genes are TRBV4-3 and TRBJ2-7; 8 nucleotides agree with TRBD2. The germline gives CDR1 LGHNA, CDR2 YSLEER. This CDR3 has 13 amino acids.

The count of this clone is one. This CDR3 reads CASSLHQLDRSYEQYF. The CDR3 DNA reads as TGTGCCAGCAGCCTTCACCAACTAGATCGAAGCTACGAGCAGTACTTC. The rearrangement joins TRBV11-2 to TRBJ2-7; TRBD2 is a possible D gene (5 bases). Trimming took 5 bases from V and 3 from J, leaving 20 bases between them. Germline values: CDR1 SGHAT, CDR2 FQNNGV. This CDR3 is built from 16 residues.

The chain is built from TRBV11-1 and TRBJ2-7; D may be TRBD1 (5 bases). Per germline, CDR1 SGHAT and CDR2 FQDESV (reference sequence). This CDR3 is built from 13 residues. The germline V and J ends were trimmed by 1 base and 3 bases, with 7 bases remaining between them. CDR3: CASSLVDSYEQYF. CDR3 sequence (DNA): TGTGCCAGCAGCTTAGTCGACAGCTACGAGCAGTACTTC.

This clone occurred a few times. This rearrangement joins TRBV15 to TRBJ2-1; 9 bases map to TRBD1. The germline V gene encodes CDR1 LNHNV and CDR2 YYDKDF (reference sequence). The V gene end was trimmed by 3 bases and the J gene end by 6 bases; junction bases not matched to a gene: 6. The CDR3 is made up of 15 amino acids. This chain's CDR3 is CATSSTGGAGNEQFF. CDR3 sequence (DNA): TGTGCCACCAGCAGTACAGGGGGCGCAGGCAATGAGCAGTTCTTC.

The chain uses TRBV28 and TRBJ1-2, with no clear D. The germline V gene has CDR1 MDHEN and CDR2 SYDVKM. The CDR3 is 15 residues long. Trimming shortened V by 5 bases and J by 4 bases, and 17 bases separated the two germline ends. The CDR3 sequence is CASSLYLPRVYGYTF. In DNA form, the CDR3 reads TGTGCCAGCAGTCTATACTTACCACGGGTCTATGGCTACACCTTC.

The chain recombines TRBV7-2 with TRBJ2-1; 16 positions match TRBD2. Trimming cost V 3 bases and J 2 bases; bases outside gene matches: 4. The CDR3 totals 18 residues. Germline CDR1 and CDR2: SGHTA and FQGNSA. The CDR3, as DNA: TGTGCCAGCAGCTTCCGTGGGACTAGCGGGAGGGCCTACAATGAGCAGTTCTTC. Amino acids: CASSFRGTSGRAYNEQFF.

The chain has TRBV9 and TRBJ1-3; D may be TRBD1 (6 bases). This CDR3 has 16 amino acids. Germline lookup yields CDR1 SGDLS and CDR2 YYNGEE. V lost 1 base and J lost 2, with 13 bases in between. Here the CDR3 reads CASSVRTAFAGNTIYF. The CDR3 nucleotides are TGTGCCAGCAGCGTACGGACAGCCTTCGCTGGAAACACCATATATTTT. Full variable domain (missing parts from reference TRBV9 and TRBJ1-3): DSGVTQTPKHLITATGQRVTLRCSPRSGDLSVYWYQQSLDQGLQFLIQYYNGEERAKGNILERFSAQQFPDLHSELNLSSLELGDSALYFCASSVRTAFAGNTIYFGEGSWLTVV.

The chain carries TRBV10-3 and TRBJ2-1; TRBD2 matches 13 bases. Germline CDR1 and CDR2: ENHRY and SYGVKD. This CDR3 comprises 16 residues. V lost 4 bases and J lost 11; bases outside the gene matches: 11. The CDR3 loop is CAISAMGTSGMIKQFF. The CDR3 DNA reads as TGTGCCATCAGTGCGATGGGGACTAGCGGGATGATCAAGCAGTTCTTC.